One sample yielded the 16 T cell receptor beta chains listed below, sequenced in a study of Ad26.COV2.S vaccination and SARS-CoV-2 variants. The method was immunoSEQ multiplex PCR; TCRdb's version includes in-frame clones alone and lacks a portion of them. There are more than 400,000 clones in the sample; 90% occur only once, and about 4.1% lies in the top ten. Treatment in this sample: some 19 received Ad26.COV2.S at low or high dose, single or two shots; about 5 received placebo; per-sample allocation not given. All samples were drawn on day 63, counting from the first vaccine or placebo injection. The source material was peripheral blood, sampled in a trial of Ad26.COV2.S vaccine versus placebo. Receptor source: a person between 18 and 59 years old who received the Ad26.COV2.S COVID-19 vaccine or a placebo.

The genes are TRBV6-6 and TRBJ2-7; D unresolved. The CDR3 is made up of 14 amino acids. Trimming took off 4 bases at V and 2 bases at J, with 12 bases between the two ends. Germline loops: CDR1 MNHNY, CDR2 SVGAGI (reference sequence). CDR3 sequence (DNA): TGTGCCAGCAGTTCCAGGACCTTAACCTACGAGCAGTACTTC. Its protein is CASSSRTLTYEQYF.

The chain recombines TRBV7-2 with TRBJ2-7, with 13 bases that match TRBD2. The germline V gene has CDR1 SGHTA and CDR2 FQGNSA. The CDR3 is 16 amino acids. Trimming at V came to 1 base and at J to 3 bases, leaving 3 bases not matched to a gene. The DNA of the CDR3 is TGTGCCAGCAGCTTAGGGGGGACTAGCGGGATCTACGAGCAGTACTTC. Its protein is CASSLGGTSGIYEQYF.

This clone was seen only once. V usage is TRBV28 and J usage is TRBJ2-5; possibly TRBD2 for D (6 bases). Trimming took off 6 bases at V and 5 bases at J, with 19 bases between the two ends. The CDR3 is 15 residues long. Per the germline V gene, CDR1 is MDHEN and CDR2 is SYDVKM. In DNA, the CDR3 is TGTGCCAGCAGCCCGGGACGGGAGAGAATGGAGACCCAGTACTTC. Translated, it gives CASSPGRERMETQYF.

The chain couples TRBV5-8 to TRBJ2-7, with D perhaps being TRBD1 or TRBD2 (5 bases each). The CDR3 length is 17 residues. Trimming stripped 0 bases from V and 2 bases from J, with 18 bases between. From germline, CDR1 is SGHTS and CDR2 YDEGEE. The CDR3 reads CASSLGILGDLTYEQYF. The CDR3 DNA sequence: TGTGCCAGCAGCTTGGGTATTCTTGGGGACCTCACCTACGAGCAGTACTTC.

Concerning this clone itself: Distinct nucleotide sequences in the sample also encode this CDR3. This chain links TRBV15 with TRBJ2-7, with 8 positions matching TRBD1. After removal of 4 bases from V and 7 bases from J, the junction contained 6 bases not matched to a gene. The germline V gene encodes CDR1 LNHNV and CDR2 YYDKDF (reference sequence). The CDR3 sequence is 13 residues long. DNA for the CDR3: TGTGCCACCAGCAAAGACAGGGGAAGGGAGCAGTACTTC. Residues: CATSKDRGREQYF. Using reference TRBV15 and TRBJ2-7 for the parts outside the CDR3, the full variable domain is DAMVIQNPRYQVTQFGKPVTLSCSQTLNHNVMYWYQQKSSQAPKLLFHYYDKDFNNEADTPDNFQSRRPNTSFCFLDIRSPGLGDTAMYLCATSKDRGREQYFGPGTRLTVT.

The chain uses TRBV2 and TRBJ2-3; 7 bases align to TRBD2. This CDR3 spans 15 amino acids. CDR1 and CDR2 from the germline V gene are SNHLY and FYNNEI. V lost 9 bases to trimming and J lost 6 bases; unmatched junction nucleotides: 15. The CDR3 region is CARAATSLAGDTQYF. The CDR3 DNA follows: TGTGCCAGAGCCGCGACTAGCCTGGCAGGGGATACGCAGTATTTT.

This clone has a single count. In DNA, the CDR3 is TGTGCCAGCAGCCACAACCGGGGACAGGGCAATCAGCCCCAGCATTTT. Protein product: CASSHNRGQGNQPQHF. V and J are TRBV7-2 and TRBJ1-5, with 8 bases aligning to TRBD1. This CDR3 contains 16 residues. After removal of 5 bases from V and 2 bases from J, the junction contained 8 bases not matched to a gene. The V gene's germline CDR1 is SGHTA and CDR2 FQGNSA.

The rearrangement links TRBV6-2 or TRBV6-3 to TRBJ2-7; 8 bases line up with TRBD1. Trimming at V came to 6 bases and at J to 3 bases, leaving 1 base not matched to a gene. The germline CDR1 and CDR2 sequences are MNHEY and SVGEGT. This CDR3 comprises 12 residues. The CDR3 DNA reads TGTGCCAGCAGCGACAGGGGCTACGAGCAGTACTTC. Its protein product is CASSDRGYEQYF.

To note about this clone: The same CDR3 arises from other DNA sequences in this sample as well. This chain links TRBV19 with TRBJ2-7; D is unresolved. From germline, CDR1 is LNHDA and CDR2 SQIVND (reference sequence). V gave up 5 bases and J gave up 0 bases, with 11 bases separating them. The CDR3 is 14 residues long. CDR3 region: CASSPGRGSYEQYF. CDR3 in DNA: TGTGCCAGTAGTCCCGGGCGCGGCTCCTACGAGCAGTACTTC.

This chain links TRBV5-6 with TRBJ1-2; 8 bases map to TRBD1. Trimming removed 5 bases from V and 4 bases from J; junction bases left unmatched: 7. There are 14 residues in the CDR3. CDR1 is SGHDT and CDR2 is YYEEEE in the germline V gene. CDR3 nucleotide sequence: TGTGCCAGCAGGTTTCGGACAGGGCGCTATGGCTACACCTTC. Encoded protein: CASRFRTGRYGYTF.

The chain recombines TRBV5-6 with TRBJ2-7, with TRBD1 as a possible D gene (6 bases). Germline lookup yields CDR1 SGHDT and CDR2 YYEEEE. This CDR3 is built from 15 residues. The V and J ends lost 0 bases and 0 bases respectively, with 10 bases between them. CDR3 in DNA: TGTGCCAGCAGCTTGGACCCGGACAGCTCCTACGAGCAGTACTTC. Translating gives CASSLDPDSSYEQYF.

This clone was seen a single time. Germline is not matched at one junction end, which may reflect a read error. CDR3 amino acids: CAIVETLLHF. The CDR3 nucleotides are TGTGCCATCGTTGAAACTCTCTTGCACTTC. The V call is TRBV10-3, the J call TRBJ2-7, with D unclear. Per the germline V gene, CDR1 is ENHRY and CDR2 is SYGVKD. The CDR3 loop spans 10 amino acids.

The chain links TRBV19 to TRBJ1-1; D remains ambiguous. Trimming removed 3 bases at V and 2 bases at J, with 7 bases between. Germline CDR1 and CDR2: LNHDA and SQIVND (reference sequence). This CDR3 has 13 amino acids. The CDR3 bases are TGTGCCAGTAGTATCCAGGTTAACACTGAAGCTTTCTTT. As protein: CASSIQVNTEAFF.

The chain recombines TRBV21-1 with TRBJ1-1. TRBV21-1 constitutes a pseudogene. The CDR3 sequence is 17 residues long. The CDR3 nucleotides are TGTGCCAGCAGCAAAGACAAGGCGCGAGAGTTGAACACTGAAGCTTTCTTT. It translates to CASSKDKARELNTEAFF.

The chain carries TRBV10-3 and TRBJ2-7; 7 positions agree with TRBD1. There are 13 residues in the CDR3. J gave up 4 bases and V 4 bases, and 4 bases lay outside the gene matches. CDR1 is ENHRY and CDR2 is SYGVKD in the germline V gene. Here the CDR3 DNA reads TGTGCCATCAGTGTTGACAGGGAGTACGAGCAGTACTTC. Encoded protein: CAISVDREYEQYF.

This clone was recorded at least ten times. The V call is TRBV7-9, the J call TRBJ2-5; TRBD2 matches at 7 bases. Unmatched junction bases numbered 1, after V lost 3 bases and J lost 0 bases. The CDR3 is 14 residues long. Germline V CDR1 and CDR2: SEHNR, FQNEAQ (reference sequence). The DNA of the CDR3 is TGTGCCAGCAGCTTGGGGGGGAACCAAGAGACCCAGTACTTC. Protein product: CASSLGGNQETQYF.